A single sample gave rise to the 4 T cell receptor beta chains below, sequenced in a study of blood T cells in healthy people across ages. Through a sample-barcoded 5' primer and a J-beta primer mix, a second PCR was run for roughly 6 to 12 cycles. One entry per CDR3 protein, called by TCRdb with MiXCR from the 5' RACE reads. This sample carries 980,000 or so distinct CDR3 sequences, around 48% of them seen once, and the ten largest clones take around an eighth. Material: blood. These receptor sequences come from a man aged 30-40 years in good health.

There are a few counts of this clonotype. CDR3 DNA sequence: TGTGCCAGCAGTTTTTCTACAGGTCCTTCCTACGAGCAGTACTTC. Encoded protein: CASSFSTGPSYEQYF. The chain uses TRBV12-3 or TRBV12-4 and TRBJ2-7, with D possibly TRBD1 on 5 matching bases. There are 15 residues in the CDR3. V lost 3 bases and J lost 1, with 13 bases in between.

This clonotype was recorded a few times. The chain employs TRBV10-3 and TRBJ1-4, with 7 bases aligning to TRBD1. Germline V gene sequence: CDR1 ENHRY, CDR2 SYGVKD. CDR3 length: 15 residues. V lost 3 bases, J lost 5 bases, and 6 bases stayed unmatched. The chain's CDR3 is CAISDPTGTNEKLFF. In DNA, the CDR3 is TGTGCCATCAGTGACCCGACAGGGACAAATGAAAAACTGTTTTTT.

The rearrangement uses TRBV28 and TRBJ2-1, with a possible D match to TRBD1 (5 bases). Deletions cut 7 bases from V and 5 bases from J, with 12 bases between. This CDR3 has 13 residues. CDR1 MDHEN and CDR2 SYDVKM come from the germline V gene. The CDR3 DNA reads as TGTGCCAGCACCGTGGGGCGGAACAATGAGCAGTTCTTC. It yields the protein CASTVGRNNEQFF.

The rearrangement uses TRBV5-1 and TRBJ2-3; 7 bases fit TRBD1. V dropped 2 bases and J dropped 3; count of bases not matched to a gene: 6. Germline V gene lookup returns CDR1 SGHRS and CDR2 YFSETQ. The CDR3 loop spans 15 amino acids. This CDR3 is CASSFTGEPTDTQYF. The CDR3 nucleotides are TGCGCCAGCAGCTTCACAGGGGAACCAACAGATACGCAGTATTTT.